Reported below is one T cell receptor beta chain. Its antigen is unknown. This record belongs to a study of T cell responses to AZD1222 COVID-19 vaccine. General study findings and limits: Spike-specific TCR breadth rose after two AZD1222 doses, and depth rose as well. At baseline, just 5 or 6 AZD1222 recipients tested seropositive.

TCRdb's copy holds only in-frame clones and misses some; the assay was immunoSEQ multiplex PCR. The sample records about 100,000 clones, roughly 90% being singletons. The CDR3 runs 16 residues. Looked up from germline, CDR1 is SGHNT and CDR2 is YYREEE (reference sequence). With 0 bases removed from V and 5 bases from J, the gap between germline ends came to 14 bases. The material was peripheral blood, obtained on day 0 of AZD1222 vaccination. The sequence came from an adult in good health. The chain combines TRBV5-4 with TRBJ2-2, with D maybe TRBD2 (5 bases). CDR3 in DNA: TGTGCCAGCAGCTTGGCCCCGAGACGGAGGACCGGGGAGCTGTTTTTT. Translating gives CASSLAPRRRTGELFF. Supplemented by reference TRBV5-4 and TRBJ2-2, the full variable domain reads ETGVTQSPTHLIKTRGQQVTLRCSSQSGHNTVSWYQQALGQGPQFIFQYYREEENGRGNFPPRFSGLQFPNYSSELNVNALELDDSALYLCASSLAPRRRTGELFFGEGSRLTVL.